The TCR beta chain described here comes from a study of blood T cell repertoires in COVID-19. In the original analysis: Reference gene primer amplification in the assay estimated nucleated cell counts. Sequenced by immunoSEQ multiplex PCR; TCRdb stores in-frame clones only, minus some. V, J and clone size were drawn from that table, and D and trimming were deduced from the DNA. The table records roughly 350,000 clones, around 87% of them present only once. One Seattle source followed patients from active infection through their disease course. Germline values: CDR1 SNHLY, CDR2 FYNNEI. The V gene lost 6 bases and the J gene lost 2 bases, with 8 bases spanning the gap. This CDR3 region has 12 residues.

The chain uses TRBV2 and TRBJ2-7, with D perhaps TRBD2 (6 bases). This clonotype was obtained from a woman aged 30 to 39 with COVID-19, enrolled during active disease. The sequencing input was peripheral blood. The CDR3 DNA is TGTGCCAGCAGGGGAGGAACCTACGAGCAGTACTTC. It encodes CASRGGTYEQYF.